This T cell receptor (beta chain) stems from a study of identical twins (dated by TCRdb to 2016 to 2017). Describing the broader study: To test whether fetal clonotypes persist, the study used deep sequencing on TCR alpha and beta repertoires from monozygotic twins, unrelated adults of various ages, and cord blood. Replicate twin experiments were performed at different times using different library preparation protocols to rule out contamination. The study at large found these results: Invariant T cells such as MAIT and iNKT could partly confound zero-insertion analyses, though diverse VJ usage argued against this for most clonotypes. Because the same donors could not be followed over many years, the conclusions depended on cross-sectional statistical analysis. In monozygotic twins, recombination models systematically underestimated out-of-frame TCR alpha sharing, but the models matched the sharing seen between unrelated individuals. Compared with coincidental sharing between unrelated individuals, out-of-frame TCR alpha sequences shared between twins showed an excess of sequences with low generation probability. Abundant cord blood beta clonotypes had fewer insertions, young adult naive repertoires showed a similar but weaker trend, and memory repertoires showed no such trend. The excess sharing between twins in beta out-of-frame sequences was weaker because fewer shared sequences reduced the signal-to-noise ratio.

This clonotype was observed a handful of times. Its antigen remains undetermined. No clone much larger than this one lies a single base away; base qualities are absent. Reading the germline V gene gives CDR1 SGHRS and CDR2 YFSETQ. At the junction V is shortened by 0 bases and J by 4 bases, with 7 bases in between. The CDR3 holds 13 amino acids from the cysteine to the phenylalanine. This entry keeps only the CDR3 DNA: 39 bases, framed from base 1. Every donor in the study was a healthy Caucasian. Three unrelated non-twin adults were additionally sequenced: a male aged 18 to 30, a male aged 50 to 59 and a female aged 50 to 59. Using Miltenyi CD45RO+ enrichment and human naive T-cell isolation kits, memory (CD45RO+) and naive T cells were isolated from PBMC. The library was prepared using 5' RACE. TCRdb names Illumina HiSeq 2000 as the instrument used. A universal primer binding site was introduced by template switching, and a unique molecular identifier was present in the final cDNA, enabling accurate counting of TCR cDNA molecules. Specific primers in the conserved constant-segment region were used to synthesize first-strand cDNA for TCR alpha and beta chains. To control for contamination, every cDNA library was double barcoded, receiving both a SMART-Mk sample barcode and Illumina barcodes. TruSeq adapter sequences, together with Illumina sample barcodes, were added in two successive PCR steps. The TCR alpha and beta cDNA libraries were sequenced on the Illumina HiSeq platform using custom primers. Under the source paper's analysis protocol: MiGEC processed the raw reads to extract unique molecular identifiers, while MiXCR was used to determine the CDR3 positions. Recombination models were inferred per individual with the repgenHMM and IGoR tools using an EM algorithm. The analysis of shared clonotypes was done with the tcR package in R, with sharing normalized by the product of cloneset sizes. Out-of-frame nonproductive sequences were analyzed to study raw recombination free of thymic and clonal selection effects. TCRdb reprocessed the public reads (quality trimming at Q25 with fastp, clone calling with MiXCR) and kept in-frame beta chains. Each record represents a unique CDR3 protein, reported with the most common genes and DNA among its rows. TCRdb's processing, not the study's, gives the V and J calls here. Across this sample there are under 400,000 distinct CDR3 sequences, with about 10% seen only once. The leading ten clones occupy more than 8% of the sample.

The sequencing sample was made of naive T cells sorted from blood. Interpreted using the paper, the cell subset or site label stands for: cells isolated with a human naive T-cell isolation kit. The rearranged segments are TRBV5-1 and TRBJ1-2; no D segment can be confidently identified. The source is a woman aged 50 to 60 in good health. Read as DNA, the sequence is TGCGCCAGCAGCTTGGCCCCGGTCTATGGCTACACCTTC. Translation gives CASSLAPVYGYTF.